What follows describes a single T cell receptor beta chain. Antigen unknown. The time point: persistent/refractory GD, antithyroid drugs over 5 years with positive TRAb. The TCR library was made from RNA that had been extracted from PBMCs in TRIzol. Graves' disease was diagnosed by American Thyroid Association guidelines. Xi'an, China, was home to the endocrinology department that provided patients. The sample belongs to a study of regulatory T cells in long-lasting Graves disease. The CDR3 covers 14 residues. Germline V CDR1 and CDR2: SQVTM, ANQGSEA. Trimming cost V 6 bases and J 0 bases, with 12 bases left between them. Study-level points and caveats: Newly diagnosed Graves' patients had higher TCR diversity than persistent ones.

Sequencing libraries for TCR beta were prepared with iRepertoire HTBI primers and Arm-PCR of CDR3 regions. TCRdb recomputed calls from the multiplex PCR reads with MiXCR, one row per CDR3 protein. Seen here are about 470,000 distinct CDR3 sequences, around 20% observed once, and the top ten hold approximately 8%. This clonotype was obtained from a female donor with Graves disease. This specimen was peripheral blood mononuclear cells (PBMCs), taken when the disease was refractory, from a patient treated with antithyroid drugs. J is TRBJ1-5 and V is TRBV29-1; D gene uncertain. The CDR3 region is CSVSKGASNQPQHF. The CDR3 DNA is TGCAGCGTCTCCAAGGGAGCTAGCAATCAGCCCCAGCATTTT.